This TCR beta chain was sequenced during a study of CD8 T cells in ankylosing spondylitis. Findings of the study overall: It was reported that disease-linked clones were significantly enriched in matched ankylosing spondylitis synovial fluid. Roughly eight highly homologous variants made up a TCR beta motif, and this motif appeared characteristic of ankylosing spondylitis blood.

TCRdb reprocessed the 5' RACE reads via MiXCR and lists one record per CDR3 protein. Of roughly 230,000 distinct CDR3 sequences detected, about 20% appear once; the ten largest clones hold more than 25%. About this clonotype itself: What it recognizes is unknown.

The germline V gene has CDR1 SGHTA and CDR2 FQGNSA. Germline trimming cut 5 bases from V and 1 base from J; bases unmatched to any gene: 9. The CDR3 consists of 16 residues. The receptor was derived from a male donor with ankylosing spondylitis or in good health (not recorded which). Sequencing input: blood, either unsorted or a sorted T cell fraction (not recorded which). The chain is built from TRBV7-2 and TRBJ2-3, with 7 bases fitting TRBD2. The CDR3 sequence: CASSPGLVLGTDTQYF. CDR3 nucleotide sequence: TGTGCCAGCAGCCCCGGACTAGTTTTAGGCACAGATACGCAGTATTTT.